This T cell receptor (beta chain) was identified in a study of T-cell memory formation after mild COVID-19 (dated by TCRdb to the early 2020s). Turning to the overall study: Most TCR sequence clusters were specific to one of the two donors. In a couple of donors, T-cell clones that expanded and contracted after mild COVID-19 were followed by sequencing TCRalpha and TCRbeta repertoires longitudinally. Two young, previously healthy adult volunteers made up the cohort, one male and one female.

Sequencing was carried out with an Illumina NovaSeq 6000. cDNA libraries for TCRalpha and TCRbeta were prepared by 5'RACE using constant-segment primers, with sample barcodes and unique molecular identifiers added. RNA was extracted from every sample with Trizol reagent. The libraries were amplified in two PCR steps, and the second step added a second sample barcode and Illumina TruSeq adapters. Sequencing of the libraries was done on an Illumina NovaSeq, producing 2 x 150 bp paired-end reads. In the source study's methods: Demultiplexing of reads and collapsing into UMI-guided consensus sequences were performed with migec v1.2.7. Using mixcr v2.1.11, the UMI consensuses were aligned to TRA and TRB V and J templates and assembled into clonotypes. A clonotype was counted as expanded or contracted only when both edgeR and NoisET called the clonotype significant, with the noise models trained on biological replicates. For edgeR calls, the thresholds were a false discovery rate-adjusted p below 0.01 and a log2 fold-change of 1. As an exploratory analysis of dynamics, max-normalized trajectories of the 1000 most abundant clonotypes were examined with PCA combined with hierarchical clustering. Each responding clone was given a CD4 or CD8 phenotype based on the CD4+ and CD8+ repertoires, which had been sequenced separately. TCRdb trimmed public reads at Q25 via fastp, called clones via MiXCR and kept in-frame beta chains. Each CDR3 protein appears once, grouped with its most common genes and DNA. In this record, the V and J calls reflect TCRdb's handling and not the investigators' own analysis. The sample has roughly 560,000 distinct CDR3 sequences on record, 20% of them singletons. Roughly an eighth of the sample belongs to the ten largest clones.

As concerns this clonotype: Its antigen is currently not known. Base qualities were left out, and no much larger clone turns up one base away.

Ficoll-Paque density gradient centrifugation was the method used to isolate PBMCs. Summary of the overall study and its limitations: Some responding clones were detected in pre-infection memory, suggesting pre-existing cross-reactive memory T cells joined the SARS-CoV-2 response. Contracting CD4+ clones were found mainly in CM and EM memory subsets, while CD8+ clones were enriched in EMRA. Only two mild cases were covered in the study, and larger cohorts including severe cases with pre-infection samples were considered necessary. SARS-CoV-2 specificity was not confirmed for the second-wave clones peaking on day 37. Clones contracting from day 15 to 85 had balanced CD4/CD8 phenotypes, while a second wave expanding from day 15 to 37 was biased towards CD4+.

The sample was PBMCs or a T cell subset sorted from them (not recorded which). The sequence was obtained from an adult woman who had mild COVID-19 (a few samples of this study predate the infection). The sample titles of this study are shuffled in the database, so cell type and time point are left out; the donor was told from shared clones.

Here the CDR3 is given as CASSQRSASGGAEDTQYF. The nucleotide sequence is TGCGCCAGCAGCCAAAGATCAGCTAGCGGGGGGGCCGAAGATACGCAGTATTTT. The chain is made from TRBV4-1 and TRBJ2-3, with TRBD2 identical over 12 junction bases. Including the terminal cysteine and phenylalanine, the CDR3 comprises 18 residues. Only the CDR3 DNA stays, 54 bases, in frame from base 1. For this chain, trimming is 2 bases at the V end and 5 bases at the J end, and the number of junction bases without a gene match is 11. CDR1 and CDR2 are read off the germline V gene as MGHRA and YSYEKL.